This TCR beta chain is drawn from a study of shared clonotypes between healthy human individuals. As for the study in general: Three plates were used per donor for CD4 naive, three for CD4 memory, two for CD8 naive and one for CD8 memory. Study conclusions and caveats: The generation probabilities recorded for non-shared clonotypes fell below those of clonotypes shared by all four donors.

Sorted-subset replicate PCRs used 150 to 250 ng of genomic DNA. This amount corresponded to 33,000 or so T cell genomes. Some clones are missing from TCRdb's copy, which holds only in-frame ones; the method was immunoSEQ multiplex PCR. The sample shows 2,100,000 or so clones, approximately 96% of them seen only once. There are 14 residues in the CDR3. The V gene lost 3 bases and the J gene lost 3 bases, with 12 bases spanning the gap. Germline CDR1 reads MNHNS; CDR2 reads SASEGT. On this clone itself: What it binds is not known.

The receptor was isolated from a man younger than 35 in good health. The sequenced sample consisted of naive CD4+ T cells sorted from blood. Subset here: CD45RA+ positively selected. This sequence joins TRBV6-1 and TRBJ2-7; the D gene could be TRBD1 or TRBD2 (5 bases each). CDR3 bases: TGTGCCAGCAGTGAGGGACCCGCACTCTACGAGCAGTACTTC. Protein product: CASSEGPALYEQYF.